This TCR beta chain comes out of a study of graft-versus-host responses after intestinal transplantation. Study at large: The transplants performed in recipients were multivisceral, liver-intestinal, or isolated intestinal. Anti-thymocyte globulin induction, then tacrolimus and steroids for about 3 years, went to all recipients.

Study results and limitations: Across patients carrying graft-donor T cell macrochimerism, allografts held high graft-versus-host to host-versus-graft clonal ratios. Recipient marrow held GvH clones, some first seen in ileum or blood.

This CDR3 spans 16 amino acids. Germline CDR1 SEHNR, CDR2 FQNEAQ (reference sequence). Trimming removed 3 bases from V and 5 bases from J; junction bases left unmatched: 4. Method: immunoSEQ multiplex PCR; TCRdb's copy keeps in-frame clones and lacks some. The sample lists 15,000 to 20,000 clones, around nine tenths occurring once. Remarks on this clone: What it binds is unknown.

This receptor was identified in a human patient who received an intestinal transplant, so some T cells may come from the graft donor. The chain combines TRBV7-9 with TRBJ2-3, with 14 bases that match TRBD2. This specimen consisted of PBMCs, obtained around 350 days after transplant. The CDR3 nucleotides read TGTGCCAGCAGCTTTGGGACTAGCGGGAGTGAAGATACGCAGTATTTT. Translation: CASSFGTSGSEDTQYF. Combining the CDR3 with reference TRBV7-9 and TRBJ2-3 gives the whole variable domain DTGVSQNPRHKITKRGQNVTFRCDPISEHNRLYWYRQTLGQGPEFLTYFQNEAQLEKSRLLSDRFSAERPKGSFSTLEIQRTEQGDSAMYLCASSFGTSGSEDTQYFGPGTRLTVL.